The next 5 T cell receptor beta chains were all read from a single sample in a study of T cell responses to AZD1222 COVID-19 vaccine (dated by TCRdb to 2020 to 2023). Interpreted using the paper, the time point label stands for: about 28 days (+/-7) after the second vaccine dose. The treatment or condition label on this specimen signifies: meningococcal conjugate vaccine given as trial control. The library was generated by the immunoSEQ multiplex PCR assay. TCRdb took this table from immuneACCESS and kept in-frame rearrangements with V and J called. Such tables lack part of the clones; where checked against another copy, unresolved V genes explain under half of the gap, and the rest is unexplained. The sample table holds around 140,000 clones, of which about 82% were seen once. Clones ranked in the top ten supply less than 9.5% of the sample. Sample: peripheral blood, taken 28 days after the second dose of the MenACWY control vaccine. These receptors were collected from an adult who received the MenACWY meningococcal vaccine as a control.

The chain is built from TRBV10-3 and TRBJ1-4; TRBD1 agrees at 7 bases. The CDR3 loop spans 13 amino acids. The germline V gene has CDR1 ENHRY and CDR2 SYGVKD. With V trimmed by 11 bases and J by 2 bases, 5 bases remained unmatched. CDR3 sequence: CASATGTNEKLFF. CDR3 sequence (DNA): TGTGCCTCCGCGACAGGGACTAATGAAAAACTGTTTTTT.

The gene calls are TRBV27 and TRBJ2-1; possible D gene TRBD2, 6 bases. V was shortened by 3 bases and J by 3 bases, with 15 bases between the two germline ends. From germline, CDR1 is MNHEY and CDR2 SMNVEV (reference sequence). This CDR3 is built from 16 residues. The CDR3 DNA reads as TGTGCCAGCAGTTTGACTCAGACTAGAAGCTACAATGAGCAGTTCTTC. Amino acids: CASSLTQTRSYNEQFF.

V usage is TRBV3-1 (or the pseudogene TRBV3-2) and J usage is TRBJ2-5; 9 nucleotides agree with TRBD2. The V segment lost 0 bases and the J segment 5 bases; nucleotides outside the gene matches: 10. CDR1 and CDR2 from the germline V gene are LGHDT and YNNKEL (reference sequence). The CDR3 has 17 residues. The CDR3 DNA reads TGTGCCAGCAGCCAAGATTTTGCGGGGGGGCCTCGGGAGACCCAGTACTTC. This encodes CASSQDFAGGPRETQYF.

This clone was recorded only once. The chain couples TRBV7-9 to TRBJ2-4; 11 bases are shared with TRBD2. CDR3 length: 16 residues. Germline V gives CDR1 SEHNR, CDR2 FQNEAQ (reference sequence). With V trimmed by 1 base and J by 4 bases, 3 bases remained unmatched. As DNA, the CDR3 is TGTGCCAGCAGCTTAGTAGCGGGAGGGGATAAAAACATTCAGTACTTC. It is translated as CASSLVAGGDKNIQYF.

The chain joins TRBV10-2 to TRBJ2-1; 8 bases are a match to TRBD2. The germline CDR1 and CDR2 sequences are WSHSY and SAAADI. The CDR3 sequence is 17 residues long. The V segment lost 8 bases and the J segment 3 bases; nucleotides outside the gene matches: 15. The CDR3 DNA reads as TGCGCCAGCTGTGCACGGCGGGGGGCCCAGCTCTACAATGAGCAGTTCTTC. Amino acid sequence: CASCARRGAQLYNEQFF.